This T cell receptor beta chain came from a study of shared clonotypes between healthy human individuals. CDR1 MGHRA and CDR2 YSYEKL come from the germline V gene. This CDR3 spans 18 amino acids. V lost 0 bases and J 5 bases, leaving 22 bases between the germline ends. The protocol was immunoSEQ multiplex PCR, while the TCRdb copy is restricted to in-frame clones and leaves out a portion. The sample has 2,500,000 or so clones; about 92% are singletons. The sample taken for sequencing was naive CD4+ T cells sorted from blood. Subset: CD45RA+ positively selected. The TCR was taken from a man between 18 and 29 years old in good health. The genes are TRBV4-1 and TRBJ2-5, with TRBD2 as a possible D gene (6 bases). DNA for the CDR3: TGCGCCAGCAGCCAAGAAGTTAAAGGAGGGTCATTGATGGAGACCCAGTACTTC. Amino acids: CASSQEVKGGSLMETQYF.